The TCR beta chain described here comes from a study of blood T cell repertoires in COVID-19. Study summary: Both acute and convalescent COVID-19 samples were obtained from the United States, Italy and Spain.

This CDR3 is 15 amino acids long. Germline V gene lookup returns CDR1 MNHEY and CDR2 SVGEGT. V dropped 5 bases and J dropped 4 bases, with 14 bases sitting between them. Profiled with immunoSEQ multiplex PCR; TCRdb holds only in-frame clones, not every one. In the table there are 200,000 to 250,000 clones, around 81% of which are singletons. Sequenced input: peripheral blood. The chain is built from TRBV6-2 or TRBV6-3 and TRBJ2-2, with D perhaps TRBD2 (7 bases). The sequence was collected from a woman in her 70s with acute or convalescent COVID-19. The CDR3: CASSVGGPVTGELFF. Here the CDR3 DNA reads TGTGCCAGCAGTGTGGGGGGGCCTGTCACCGGGGAGCTGTTTTTT.